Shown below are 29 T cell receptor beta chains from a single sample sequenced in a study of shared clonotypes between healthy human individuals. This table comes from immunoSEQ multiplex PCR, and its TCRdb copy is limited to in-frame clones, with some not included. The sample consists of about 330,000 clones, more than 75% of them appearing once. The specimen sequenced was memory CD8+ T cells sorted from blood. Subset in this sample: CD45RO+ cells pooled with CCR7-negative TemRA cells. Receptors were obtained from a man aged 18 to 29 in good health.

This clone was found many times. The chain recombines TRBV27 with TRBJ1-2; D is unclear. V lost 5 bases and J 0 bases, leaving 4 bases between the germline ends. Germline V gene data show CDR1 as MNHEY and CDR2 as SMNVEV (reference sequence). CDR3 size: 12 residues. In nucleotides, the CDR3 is TGTGCCAGCAGTCCTACTAACTATGGCTACACCTTC. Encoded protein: CASSPTNYGYTF.

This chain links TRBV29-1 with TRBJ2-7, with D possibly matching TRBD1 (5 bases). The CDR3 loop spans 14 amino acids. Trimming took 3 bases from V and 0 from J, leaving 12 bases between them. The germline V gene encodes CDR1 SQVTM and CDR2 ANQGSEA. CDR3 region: CSVEGQGSSYEQYF. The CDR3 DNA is TGCAGCGTTGAGGGCCAGGGCAGCTCCTACGAGCAGTACTTC.

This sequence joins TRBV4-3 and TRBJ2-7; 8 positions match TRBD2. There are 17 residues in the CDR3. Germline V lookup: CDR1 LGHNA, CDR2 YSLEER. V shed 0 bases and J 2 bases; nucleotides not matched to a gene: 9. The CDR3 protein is CASSQDREGPKAYEQYF. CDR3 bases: TGCGCCAGCAGCCAAGATCGGGAGGGCCCTAAAGCCTACGAGCAGTACTTC.

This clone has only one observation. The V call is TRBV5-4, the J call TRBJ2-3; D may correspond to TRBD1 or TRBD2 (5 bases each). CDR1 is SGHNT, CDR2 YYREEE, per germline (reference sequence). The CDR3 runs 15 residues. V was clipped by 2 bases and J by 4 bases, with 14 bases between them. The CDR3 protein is CASSLAGGWADTQYF. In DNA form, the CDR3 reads TGTGCCAGCAGCTTAGCTGGGGGATGGGCAGATACGCAGTATTTT.

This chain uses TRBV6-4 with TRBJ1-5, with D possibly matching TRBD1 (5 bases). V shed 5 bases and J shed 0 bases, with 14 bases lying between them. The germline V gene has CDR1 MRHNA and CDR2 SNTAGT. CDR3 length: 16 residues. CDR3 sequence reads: CASSRIRGYSNQPQHF. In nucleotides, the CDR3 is TGTGCCAGCAGTCGTATTAGGGGCTATAGCAATCAGCCCCAGCATTTT.

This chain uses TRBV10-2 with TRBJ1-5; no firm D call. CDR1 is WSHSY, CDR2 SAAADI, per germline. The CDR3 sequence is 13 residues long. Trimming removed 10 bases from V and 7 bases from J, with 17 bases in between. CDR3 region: CATDLQSGQPQHF. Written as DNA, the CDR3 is TGCGCCACCGATTTACAGAGCGGCCAGCCCCAGCATTTT.

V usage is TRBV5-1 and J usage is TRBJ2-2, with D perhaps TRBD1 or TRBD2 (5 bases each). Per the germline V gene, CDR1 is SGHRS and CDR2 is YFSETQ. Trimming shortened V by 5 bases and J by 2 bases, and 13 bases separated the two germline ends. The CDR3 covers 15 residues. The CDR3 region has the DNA TGCGCCAGCAGGCCCGGGGCGTCAAACACCGGGGAGCTGTTTTTT. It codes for CASRPGASNTGELFF.

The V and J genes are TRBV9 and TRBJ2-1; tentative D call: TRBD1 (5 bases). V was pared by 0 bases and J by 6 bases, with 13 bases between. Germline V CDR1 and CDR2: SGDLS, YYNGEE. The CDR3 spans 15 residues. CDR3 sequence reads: CASSVEGLPLNEQFF. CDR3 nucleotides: TGTGCCAGCAGCGTAGAGGGGCTCCCACTCAATGAGCAGTTCTTC. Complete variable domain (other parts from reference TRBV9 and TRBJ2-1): DSGVTQTPKHLITATGQRVTLRCSPRSGDLSVYWYQQSLDQGLQFLIQYYNGEERAKGNILERFSAQQFPDLHSELNLSSLELGDSALYFCASSVEGLPLNEQFFGPGTRLTVL.

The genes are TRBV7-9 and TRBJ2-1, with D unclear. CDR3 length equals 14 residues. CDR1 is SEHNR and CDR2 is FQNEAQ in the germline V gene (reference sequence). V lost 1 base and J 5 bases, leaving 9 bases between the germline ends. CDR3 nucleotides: TGTGCCAGCAGCTTAGGGAGTAGTCACAATGAGCAGTTCTTC. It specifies CASSLGSSHNEQFF.

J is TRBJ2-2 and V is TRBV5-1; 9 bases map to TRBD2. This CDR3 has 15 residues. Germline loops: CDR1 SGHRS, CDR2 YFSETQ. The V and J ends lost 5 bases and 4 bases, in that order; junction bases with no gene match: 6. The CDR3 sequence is CASSQRGAVTGELFF. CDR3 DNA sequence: TGCGCCAGCAGTCAGCGGGGGGCCGTCACCGGGGAGCTGTTTTTT. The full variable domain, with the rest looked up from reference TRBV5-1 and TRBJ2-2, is KAGVTQTPRYLIKTRGQQVTLSCSPISGHRSVSWYQQTPGQGLQFLFEYFSETQRNKGNFPGRFSGRQFSNSRSEMNVSTLELGDSALYLCASSQRGAVTGELFFGEGSRLTVL.

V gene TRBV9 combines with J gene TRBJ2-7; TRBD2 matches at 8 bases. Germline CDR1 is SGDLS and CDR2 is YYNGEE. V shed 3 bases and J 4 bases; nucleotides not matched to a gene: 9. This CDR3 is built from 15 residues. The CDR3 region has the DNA TGTGCCAGCAGCGCCGGTTGGAGCGGGGGTTACGAGCAGTACTTC. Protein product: CASSAGWSGGYEQYF.

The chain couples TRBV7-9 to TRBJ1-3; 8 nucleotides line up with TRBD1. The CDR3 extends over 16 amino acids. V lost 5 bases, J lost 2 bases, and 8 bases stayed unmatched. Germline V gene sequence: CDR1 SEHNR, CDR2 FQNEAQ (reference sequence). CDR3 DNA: TGTGCCAGCAGCCCAAAGGACAGGGCCCCTGGAAACACCATATATTTT. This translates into CASSPKDRAPGNTIYF.

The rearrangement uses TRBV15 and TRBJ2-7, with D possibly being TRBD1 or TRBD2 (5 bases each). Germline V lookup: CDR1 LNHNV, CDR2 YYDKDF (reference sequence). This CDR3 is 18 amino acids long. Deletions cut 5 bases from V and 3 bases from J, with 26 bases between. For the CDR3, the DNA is TGTGCCACCAGCTCTCAAGGGACGCCGTCACCCGGAGGCTACGAGCAGTACTTC. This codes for CATSSQGTPSPGGYEQYF. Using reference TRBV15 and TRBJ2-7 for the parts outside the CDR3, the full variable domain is DAMVIQNPRYQVTQFGKPVTLSCSQTLNHNVMYWYQQKSSQAPKLLFHYYDKDFNNEADTPDNFQSRRPNTSFCFLDIRSPGLGDTAMYLCATSSQGTPSPGGYEQYFGPGTRLTVT.

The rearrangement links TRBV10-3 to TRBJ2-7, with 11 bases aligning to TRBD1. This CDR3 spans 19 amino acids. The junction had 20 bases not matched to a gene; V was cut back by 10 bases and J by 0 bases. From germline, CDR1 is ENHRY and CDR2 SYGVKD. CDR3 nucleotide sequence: TGTGCCACACGCTCGGTAGGGGACAGGGGGATGATAAGCTCCTACGAGCAGTACTTC. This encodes CATRSVGDRGMISSYEQYF.

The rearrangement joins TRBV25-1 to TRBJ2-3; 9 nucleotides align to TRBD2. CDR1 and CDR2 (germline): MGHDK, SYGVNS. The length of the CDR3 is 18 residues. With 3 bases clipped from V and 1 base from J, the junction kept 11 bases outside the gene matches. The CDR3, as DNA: TGTGCCAGCAGTGAGCCCCTGAAGTGGACTAGCGGCACAGATACGCAGTATTTT. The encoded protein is CASSEPLKWTSGTDTQYF.

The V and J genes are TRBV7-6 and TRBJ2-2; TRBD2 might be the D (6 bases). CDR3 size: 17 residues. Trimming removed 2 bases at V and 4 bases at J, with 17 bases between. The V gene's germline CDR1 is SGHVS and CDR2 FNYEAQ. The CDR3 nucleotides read TGTGCCAGCAGCTTAACTCCGGGACTCGGGGGCACCGGGGAGCTGTTTTTT. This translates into CASSLTPGLGGTGELFF.

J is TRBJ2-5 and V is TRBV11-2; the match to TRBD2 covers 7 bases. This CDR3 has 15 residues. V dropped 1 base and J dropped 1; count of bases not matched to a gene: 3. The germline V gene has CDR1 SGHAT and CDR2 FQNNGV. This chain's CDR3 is CASSLGWGGQETQYF. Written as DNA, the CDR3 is TGTGCCAGCAGCTTAGGGTGGGGGGGCCAAGAGACCCAGTACTTC.

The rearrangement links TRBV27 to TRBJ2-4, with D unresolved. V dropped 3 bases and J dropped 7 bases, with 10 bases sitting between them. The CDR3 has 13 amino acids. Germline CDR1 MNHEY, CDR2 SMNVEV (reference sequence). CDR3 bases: TGTGCCAGCAGTTTCCAAGGCCTGAACATTCAGTACTTC. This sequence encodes CASSFQGLNIQYF.

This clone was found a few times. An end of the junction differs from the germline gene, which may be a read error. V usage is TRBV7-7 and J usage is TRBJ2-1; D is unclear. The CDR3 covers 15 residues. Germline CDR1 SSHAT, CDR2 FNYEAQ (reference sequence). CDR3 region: CASSLSGVSYNEQFF. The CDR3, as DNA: TGTGCTAGCAGCTTAAGTGGCGTCTCCTACAATGAGCAGTTCTTC.

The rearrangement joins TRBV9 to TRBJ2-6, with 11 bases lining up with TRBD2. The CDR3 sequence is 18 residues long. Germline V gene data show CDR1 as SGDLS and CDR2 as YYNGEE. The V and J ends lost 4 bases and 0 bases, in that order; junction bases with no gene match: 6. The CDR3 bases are TGTGCCAGCAGCATGGGACTAGCGGAATCCTCTGGGGCCAACGTCCTGACTTTC. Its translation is CASSMGLAESSGANVLTF.

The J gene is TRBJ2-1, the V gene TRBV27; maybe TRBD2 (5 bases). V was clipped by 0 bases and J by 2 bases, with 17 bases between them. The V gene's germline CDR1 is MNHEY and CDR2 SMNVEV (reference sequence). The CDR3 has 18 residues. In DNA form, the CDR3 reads TGTGCCAGCAGTTTATCCGTCGAGGGAATAATCCCCTACAATGAGCAGTTCTTC. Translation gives CASSLSVEGIIPYNEQFF.

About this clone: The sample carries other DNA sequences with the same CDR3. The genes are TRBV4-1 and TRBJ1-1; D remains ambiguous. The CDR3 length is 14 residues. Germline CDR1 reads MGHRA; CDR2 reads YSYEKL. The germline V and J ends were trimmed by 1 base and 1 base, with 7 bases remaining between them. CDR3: CASSQVGENTEAFF. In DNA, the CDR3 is TGCGCCAGCAGCCAAGTTGGAGAGAACACTGAAGCTTTCTTT.

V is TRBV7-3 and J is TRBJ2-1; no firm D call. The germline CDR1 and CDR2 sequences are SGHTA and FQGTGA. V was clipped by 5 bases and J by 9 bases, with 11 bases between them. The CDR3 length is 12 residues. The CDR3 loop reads CASSLGPSEQFF. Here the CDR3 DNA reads TGTGCCAGCAGCCTAGGACCCAGTGAGCAGTTCTTC. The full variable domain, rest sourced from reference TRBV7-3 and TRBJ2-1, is GAGVSQTPSNKVTEKGKYVELRCDPISGHTALYWYRQSLGQGPEFLIYFQGTGAADDSGLPNDRFFAVRPEGSVSTLKIQRTERGDSAVYLCASSLGPSEQFFGPGTRLTVL.

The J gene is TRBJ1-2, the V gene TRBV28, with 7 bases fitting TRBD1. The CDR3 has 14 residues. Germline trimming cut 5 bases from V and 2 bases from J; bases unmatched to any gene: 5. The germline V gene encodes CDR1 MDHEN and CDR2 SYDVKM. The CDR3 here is CASSPSTGNYGYTF. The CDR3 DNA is TGTGCCAGCAGTCCCTCGACAGGGAACTATGGCTACACCTTC.

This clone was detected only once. The CDR3 nucleotides read TGCAGCGTTGAAGTTTTACGTGGGAAAACGGCGGAGACTAATGAAAAACTGTTTTTT. Its translation is CSVEVLRGKTAETNEKLFF. The chain has TRBV29-1 and TRBJ1-4, with D hard to call. The length of the CDR3 is 19 residues. V was pared by 1 base and J by 2 bases, with 23 bases between. CDR1 and CDR2 (germline): SQVTM, ANQGSEA.

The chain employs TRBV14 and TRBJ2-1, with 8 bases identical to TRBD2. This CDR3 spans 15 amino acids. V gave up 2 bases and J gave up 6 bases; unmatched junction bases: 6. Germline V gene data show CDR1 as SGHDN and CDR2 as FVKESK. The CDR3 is CASSQPKSGSNEQFF. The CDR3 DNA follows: TGTGCCAGCAGCCAACCTAAGAGCGGGAGCAATGAGCAGTTCTTC.

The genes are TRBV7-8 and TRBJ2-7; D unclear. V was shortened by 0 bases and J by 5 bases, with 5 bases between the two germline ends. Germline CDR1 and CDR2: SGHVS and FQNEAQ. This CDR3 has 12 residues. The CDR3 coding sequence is TGTGCCAGCAGCTTAGCGTTCGACGAGCAGTACTTC. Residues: CASSLAFDEQYF.

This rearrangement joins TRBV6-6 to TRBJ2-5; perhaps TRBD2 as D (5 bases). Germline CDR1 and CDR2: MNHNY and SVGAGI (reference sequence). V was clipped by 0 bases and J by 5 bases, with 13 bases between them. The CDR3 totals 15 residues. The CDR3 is CASSYSRGGFETQYF. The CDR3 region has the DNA TGTGCCAGCAGTTACTCTCGGGGTGGTTTTGAGACCCAGTACTTC.

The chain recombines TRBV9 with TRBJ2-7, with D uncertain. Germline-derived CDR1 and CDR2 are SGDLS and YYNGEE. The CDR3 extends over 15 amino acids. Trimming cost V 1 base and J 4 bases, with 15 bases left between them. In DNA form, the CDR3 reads TGTGCCAGCAGCGTATTCTCAGCCAGTACTTACGAGCAGTACTTC. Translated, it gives CASSVFSASTYEQYF.